A single sample is the source of the 32 T cell receptor beta chains below, sequenced in a study of T cell responses to AZD1222 COVID-19 vaccine. The table came from immunoSEQ multiplex PCR; TCRdb's copy has only in-frame clones and leaves some out. This repertoire includes under 150,000 clones. Sequenced sample: peripheral blood. The receptors were sampled from an adult in good health.

The chain links TRBV10-3 to TRBJ1-1; D is uncertain. Trimming left V 7 bases short and J 5 bases short, with 17 bases between. The CDR3 loop spans 14 amino acids. Looked up from germline, CDR1 is ENHRY and CDR2 is SYGVKD. Here the CDR3 DNA reads TGTGCCATCAACGGAGGGCTGGCCCAGACTGAAGCTTTCTTT. Translated: CAINGGLAQTEAFF.

The V call is TRBV6-6, the J call TRBJ1-5; 9 positions agree with TRBD1. The trim removed 7 bases at V and 5 bases at J, leaving 9 bases unmatched. Germline lookup yields CDR1 MNHNY and CDR2 SVGAGI (reference sequence). The CDR3 is 15 residues long. The CDR3: CASTGPGTGHQPQHF. DNA for the CDR3: TGTGCCAGCACCGGACCCGGGACAGGGCATCAGCCCCAGCATTTT.

V gene TRBV6-1 combines with J gene TRBJ2-5; D not certain. This CDR3 contains 15 residues. Germline loops: CDR1 MNHNS, CDR2 SASEGT. V was cut by 1 base and J by 5 bases, with 14 bases left in between. The CDR3, as DNA: TGTGCCAGCAGTGAAGTTGGGTCTTCTGGGGAGACCCAGTACTTC. Translation: CASSEVGSSGETQYF.

The chain has TRBV7-8 and TRBJ1-2, with D possibly being TRBD1 (5 bases). The CDR3 runs to 15 residues. Germline CDR1 and CDR2: SGHVS and FQNEAQ. V was pared by 0 bases and J by 4 bases, with 12 bases between. CDR3 amino acids: CASSLAQGLGYGYTF. The CDR3 DNA reads TGTGCCAGCAGCTTAGCGCAGGGCTTGGGCTATGGCTACACCTTC.

The chain employs TRBV19 and TRBJ2-3; either TRBD1 or TRBD2 may supply D (6 bases each). The germline V and J ends were trimmed by 5 bases and 5 bases, with 20 bases remaining between them. Germline V CDR1 and CDR2: LNHDA, SQIVND (reference sequence). CDR3 size: 16 residues. CDR3 loop: CASSLTGAPAKDTQYF. The DNA for the CDR3 is TGTGCCAGTAGTCTAACGGGGGCGCCCGCTAAAGATACGCAGTATTTT. Complete variable domain (other parts from reference TRBV19 and TRBJ2-3): DGGITQSPKYLFRKEGQNVTLSCEQNLNHDAMYWYRQDPGQGLRLIYYSQIVNDFQKGDIAEGYSVSREKKESFPLTVTSAQKNPTAFYLCASSLTGAPAKDTQYFGPGTRLTVL.

V is TRBV12-3 or TRBV12-4 and J is TRBJ1-4; possibly TRBD1 for D (6 bases). CDR3 length: 13 amino acids. The ends were cut back, 6 bases at V and 15 bases at J, with 20 bases in the middle. The CDR3, as DNA: TGTGCCAGCAGCTACAGGGAAGGACGAAGAGTGTTTTTT. It codes for CASSYREGRRVFF.

The chain uses TRBV15 and TRBJ2-7, with 11 nucleotides matching TRBD2. Germline trimming cut 5 bases from V and 1 base from J; bases unmatched to any gene: 4. CDR3 length: 15 residues. Germline lookup yields CDR1 LNHNV and CDR2 YYDKDF (reference sequence). CDR3 coding DNA: TGTGCCACCAGCCCACGACTAGCGGGGTCCTACGAGCAGTACTTC. It encodes CATSPRLAGSYEQYF.

The V gene is TRBV12-2, the J gene TRBJ1-1. TRBV12-2 is a known pseudogene. This CDR3 is 16 amino acids long. The CDR3 coding sequence is TGTGCAAGTCGCTTAGGCGTAGCGGGATTAGGCACTGAAGCTTTCTTT. The encoded protein is CASRLGVAGLGTEAFF.

The chain recombines TRBV11-3 with TRBJ1-1; D not certain. Germline V gene sequence: CDR1 SGHNT, CDR2 YENEEA. V was clipped by 0 bases and J by 5 bases, with 7 bases between them. The CDR3 runs 13 residues. CDR3 residues: CASSLEEETEAFF. The CDR3 DNA is TGTGCCAGCAGCTTAGAGGAGGAGACTGAAGCTTTCTTT.

The chain links TRBV11-2 to TRBJ2-5, with D unclear. Germline CDR1 is SGHAT and CDR2 is FQNNGV. V was pared by 2 bases and J by 5 bases, with 6 bases between. The CDR3 has 12 residues. Here the CDR3 reads CASSLMGETQYF. In nucleotides, the CDR3 is TGTGCCAGCAGCTTAATGGGGGAGACCCAGTACTTC.

The J gene is TRBJ1-4, the V gene TRBV30; a possible D gene is TRBD1 (5 bases). Germline lookup yields CDR1 GTSNPN and CDR2 SVGIG (reference sequence). The CDR3 covers 13 residues. The V end was cut by 7 bases, the J end by 4 bases, with 13 bases between. The CDR3 spells CASSPGDNEKLFF. CDR3 in DNA: TGTGCCTCCTCCCCGGGGGATAATGAAAAACTGTTTTTT.

The chain recombines TRBV7-3 with TRBJ1-1; D gene uncertain. The CDR3 is 15 residues long. CDR1 is SGHTA, CDR2 FQGTGA, per germline. The ends were cut back, 2 bases at V and 1 base at J, with 11 bases in the middle. As DNA, the CDR3 is TGTGCCAGCAGCTTAGTTCAAGTGGGGAACACTGAAGCTTTCTTT. Translation gives CASSLVQVGNTEAFF.

The chain carries TRBV4-3 and TRBJ1-3; D is possibly TRBD1 (5 bases). The germline CDR1 and CDR2 sequences are LGHNA and YSLEER. V lost 4 bases and J lost 0, with 7 bases in between. This CDR3 spans 14 amino acids. CDR3: CASSPDSSGNTIYF. The CDR3 nucleotides read TGCGCCAGCAGCCCCGACAGCTCTGGAAACACCATATATTTT.

Regarding this clone: Other nucleotide sequences in the sample specify the same CDR3. For the CDR3, the DNA is TGTGCCAGCACTTCGGGGGAGACCCAGTACTTC. This sequence encodes CASTSGETQYF. This chain links TRBV6-5 with TRBJ2-5, with a weak D call TRBD2 (5 bases). Germline V gives CDR1 MNHEY, CDR2 SVGAGI. The ends were cut back, 7 bases at V and 5 bases at J, with 8 bases in the middle. This CDR3 has 11 amino acids.

This chain uses TRBV11-2 with TRBJ2-3, with 9 positions matching TRBD2. Germline V CDR1 and CDR2: SGHAT, FQNNGV. This CDR3 spans 15 amino acids. Unmatched junction bases numbered 5, after V lost 6 bases and J lost 1 base. CDR3 coding DNA: TGTGCCAGCAGTTTTAGCGGGGGTCGCACAGATACGCAGTATTTT. It codes for CASSFSGGRTDTQYF.

The gene calls are TRBV11-3 and TRBJ1-2; a weak D match, TRBD1 (5 bases). This CDR3 has 14 residues. Deletions cut 5 bases from V and 4 bases from J, with 14 bases between. Per germline, CDR1 SGHNT and CDR2 YENEEA. This CDR3 reads CASSPGVLSYGYTF. The CDR3 DNA sequence: TGTGCCAGCAGCCCGGGGGTTTTATCCTATGGCTACACCTTC. The full variable domain, with the rest looked up from reference TRBV11-3 and TRBJ1-2, is EAGVVQSPRYKIIEKKQPVAFWCNPISGHNTLYWYLQNLGQGPELLIRYENEEAVDDSQLPKDRFSAERLKGVDSTLKIQPAELGDSAVYLCASSPGVLSYGYTFGSGTRLTVV.

The chain combines TRBV15 with TRBJ2-3; D is perhaps TRBD1 (6 bases). V was shortened by 0 bases and J by 4 bases, with 17 bases between the two germline ends. Germline loops: CDR1 LNHNV, CDR2 YYDKDF (reference sequence). This CDR3 contains 17 residues. The chain's CDR3 is CATSRDRKGVTPDTQYF. CDR3 sequence (DNA): TGTGCCACCAGCAGAGATCGCAAGGGGGTGACCCCAGATACGCAGTATTTT.

The chain employs TRBV28 and TRBJ1-4, with D hard to call. Trimming stripped 7 bases from V and 4 bases from J, with 10 bases between. CDR1 MDHEN and CDR2 SYDVKM come from the germline V gene. The CDR3 is made up of 13 amino acids. DNA for the CDR3: TGTGCCAGCAACGAGGGATTTAATGAAAAACTGTTTTTT. This encodes CASNEGFNEKLFF. Full variable domain (remainder filled in from reference TRBV28 and TRBJ1-4): DVKVTQSSRYLVKRTGEKVFLECVQDMDHENMFWYRQDPGLGLRLIYFSYDVKMKEKGDIPEGYSVSREKKERFSLILESASTNQTSMYLCASNEGFNEKLFFGSGTQLSVL.

The V gene is TRBV30, the J gene TRBJ1-4; TRBD1 matches 8 bases. The CDR3 loop spans 17 amino acids. The V segment lost 0 bases and the J segment 7 bases; nucleotides outside the gene matches: 13. Germline V gene lookup returns CDR1 GTSNPN and CDR2 SVGIG (reference sequence). The CDR3 DNA reads TGTGCCTGGAGTGTACCGACAGGGGTGTTGGTAGGTGAAAAACTGTTTTTT. Protein product: CAWSVPTGVLVGEKLFF. Based on the CDR3 plus reference TRBV30 and TRBJ1-4, the full variable domain is SQTIHQWPATLVQPVGSPLSLECTVEGTSNPNLYWYRQAAGRGLQLLFYSVGIGQISSEVPQNLSASRPQDRQFILSSKKLLLSDSGFYLCAWSVPTGVLVGEKLFFGSGTQLSVL.

The DNA of the CDR3 is TGTGCCAGCCGACCCCATGGGTTATCACCCCTCCACTTT. Translating it yields CASRPHGLSPLHF. This sequence joins TRBV7-8 and TRBJ1-6; no definite D call. The CDR3 has 13 amino acids. The germline V gene encodes CDR1 SGHVS and CDR2 FQNEAQ. Trimming cost V 8 bases and J 10 bases, with 15 bases left between them.

CDR3 nucleotides: TGTGCCAGCAGGAAACAGGGGTCCTACGAGCAGTACTTC. This encodes CASRKQGSYEQYF. The chain combines TRBV6-5 with TRBJ2-7; 7 bases line up with TRBD1. The J segment lost 1 base and the V segment lost 6 bases, leaving 3 bases of the junction unmatched. There are 13 residues in the CDR3. From germline, CDR1 is MNHEY and CDR2 SVGAGI.

This chain links TRBV7-6 with TRBJ2-3; TRBD2 aligns across 11 bases. CDR1 is SGHVS and CDR2 is FNYEAQ in the germline V gene. With 5 bases clipped from V and 0 bases from J, the junction kept 4 bases outside the gene matches. The CDR3 has 16 amino acids. CDR3 sequence reads: CASSPRTSGSTDTQYF. Written as DNA, the CDR3 is TGTGCCAGCAGCCCGCGGACTAGCGGGAGCACAGATACGCAGTATTTT.

The chain couples TRBV28 to TRBJ2-5; 9 bases map to TRBD1. This CDR3 is 14 amino acids long. The trim removed 3 bases at V and 5 bases at J, leaving 4 bases unmatched. Looked up from germline, CDR1 is MDHEN and CDR2 is SYDVKM. The CDR3 nucleotides read TGTGCCAGCAGTTTCGGGACAGGGAAGGAGACCCAGTACTTC. The encoded protein is CASSFGTGKETQYF.

The V gene is TRBV5-5, the J gene TRBJ1-6; D call uncertain. V was pared by 1 base and J by 0 bases, with 8 bases between. From germline, CDR1 is SGHKS and CDR2 YYEKEE (reference sequence). This CDR3 is 16 amino acids long. CDR3 region: CASSLFGSSYNSPLHF. The CDR3 nucleotides are TGTGCCAGCAGCTTGTTTGGGAGCTCCTATAATTCACCCCTCCACTTT.

The CDR3 DNA reads as TGTGCCTGGAGTGTGAAGCACTCTGGAAACACCATATATTTT. Protein product: CAWSVKHSGNTIYF. The gene calls are TRBV30 and TRBJ1-3; unclear D gene. Trimming left V 0 bases short and J 0 bases short, with 6 bases between. CDR3 length equals 14 residues. The germline V gene has CDR1 GTSNPN and CDR2 SVGIG (reference sequence).

This rearrangement joins TRBV25-1 to TRBJ1-5; 7 nucleotides line up with TRBD1. The germline V gene encodes CDR1 MGHDK and CDR2 SYGVNS. The V segment lost 3 bases and the J segment 2 bases; nucleotides outside the gene matches: 4. This CDR3 has 15 amino acids. The CDR3 loop reads CASSDPDRGNQPQHF. The DNA of the CDR3 is TGTGCCAGCAGTGACCCCGACAGGGGCAATCAGCCCCAGCATTTT.

The CDR3 loop is CAIRPSSQPQHF. The CDR3 DNA reads as TGTGCCATCCGTCCTTCGTCTCAGCCCCAGCATTTT. The gene calls are TRBV28 and TRBJ1-5; D call uncertain. Trimming removed 10 bases at V and 6 bases at J, with 13 bases between. The CDR3 spans 12 residues. Germline values: CDR1 MDHEN, CDR2 SYDVKM.

V gene TRBV11-2 combines with J gene TRBJ2-5; D unclear. The CDR3 totals 14 residues. Germline CDR1 and CDR2: SGHAT and FQNNGV. V was pared by 3 bases and J by 1 base, with 9 bases between. CDR3 sequence: CASSFLVGQETQYF. In nucleotides, the CDR3 is TGTGCCAGCAGCTTCTTGGTAGGCCAAGAGACCCAGTACTTC.

The chain is built from TRBV29-1 and TRBJ2-3; 12 bases match TRBD2. CDR1 and CDR2 from the germline V gene are SQVTM and ANQGSEA. This CDR3 contains 16 residues. Trimming at V came to 1 base and at J to 8 bases, leaving 10 bases not matched to a gene. CDR3 protein: CSVEGRLAGGPGTQYF. CDR3 coding DNA: TGCAGCGTTGAAGGAAGGCTAGCGGGGGGGCCTGGTACGCAGTATTTT.

CDR3 DNA sequence: TGTGCTAGGACAGGGGCCTGCGATGAGCAGTTCTTC. Translated, it gives CARTGACDEQFF. V usage is TRBV6-7 and J usage is TRBJ2-1; 9 bases match TRBD1. TRBV6-7 carries the ORF label, with uncertain function. CDR3 length: 12 amino acids.

V usage is TRBV7-2 and J usage is TRBJ2-7; D not resolved. This CDR3 is built from 16 residues. Deletions cut 1 base from V and 2 bases from J, with 15 bases between. Germline V gene data show CDR1 as SGHTA and CDR2 as FQGNSA. The CDR3 coding sequence is TGTGCCAGCAGCTTAGGCGATAGGCGACCGGCCTACGAGCAGTACTTC. It yields the protein CASSLGDRRPAYEQYF.

CDR3 coding DNA: TGTGCCAGCAGCCTTACCAACAGGGCCGCTGAAGCTTTCTTT. Protein product: CASSLTNRAAEAFF. The chain recombines TRBV11-2 with TRBJ1-1, with a possible D match to TRBD1 (6 bases). V gave up 5 bases and J gave up 6 bases, with 16 bases separating them. CDR1 and CDR2 (germline): SGHAT, FQNNGV. The length of the CDR3 is 14 residues.